This TCR beta chain was sequenced for a study of blood T cells in healthy people across ages. Regarding this clonotype: Antigen unknown.

A second about 7 to 12 cycle PCR used barcoded and J-beta primers. The template-switch adaptor, which had 12 random nucleotides, put a tag on each cDNA molecule. TCRdb reprocessed the 5' RACE reads with MiXCR, giving one entry per CDR3 protein. The profile shows some 860,000 distinct CDR3 sequences, about 61% of them singletons. Overall study findings and caveats: One million T cells yielded diversity estimates that were considered underestimates. Using unsorted PBMCs precluded a conclusive naive versus antigen-experienced comparison. It was the long-lived donors that had more naive CD4+ cells and higher diversity than aged donors.

The V and J ends lost 2 bases and 6 bases, in that order; junction bases with no gene match: 6. CDR1 MNHEY and CDR2 SVGAGI come from the germline V gene. The CDR3 has 15 residues. The receptor was isolated from a man in his forties in good health. The chain carries TRBV6-5 and TRBJ2-1, with 8 bases fitting TRBD1. Sequencing used blood. In nucleotides, the CDR3 is TGTGCCAGCAGTTACGGGACAGGAGCGTTCAATGAGCAGTTCTTC. It specifies CASSYGTGAFNEQFF.